This TCR beta chain stems from a study of blood T cell repertoires in COVID-19. Study details: The United States, Italy and Spain provided the acute and convalescent COVID-19 samples. T cells, B-cell-depleted T cells, or PBMCs supplied cDNA or gDNA.

Repertoires were generated with immunoSEQ multiplex PCR, while TCRdb's copy carries only in-frame clones and drops some. The sample shows under 300,000 clones, about nine tenths of them seen only once. This CDR3 comprises 12 residues. Deletions cut 6 bases from V and 3 bases from J, with 8 bases between. Germline CDR1 reads SGHAT; CDR2 reads FQNNGV. The sequenced material came from PBMCs or T cells enriched from blood (not recorded which). The TCR sequence derives from a woman between 40 and 50 years old who had recovered from COVID-19. This chain connects TRBV11-2 to TRBJ1-1; possibly TRBD1 for D (6 bases). This CDR3 is CASSRTDTEAFF. Here the CDR3 DNA reads TGTGCCAGCAGTCGGACAGACACTGAAGCTTTCTTT.